What follows describes a single T cell receptor (beta chain). This specimen comes from a study of blood T cell repertoires in COVID-19. Whole-study context: Samples came from the United States, Italy and Spain, spanning acute and convalescent COVID-19.

CDR1 and CDR2 from the germline V gene are SGHTA and FQGNSA. The germline V and J ends were trimmed by 2 bases and 5 bases, with 15 bases remaining between them. This CDR3 comprises 15 residues. Authors' methods: Scientists estimated how many nucleated cells there were by amplifying reference gene primers. The table came from immunoSEQ multiplex PCR; TCRdb's copy has only in-frame clones and leaves some out. V and J calls and clone size are given by that table; D and trimming were obtained from the DNA. The repertoire has around 60,000 clones, 85% of them found once; the top ten carry approximately 5%.

Material: peripheral blood. J is TRBJ2-5 and V is TRBV7-2, with a weak D call TRBD2 (7 bases). The TCR was taken from a man aged 70 or older with acute or convalescent COVID-19. The chain's CDR3 is CASSLNRGAGETQYF. In nucleotides, the CDR3 is TGTGCCAGCAGCTTAAATCGGGGGGCGGGGGAGACCCAGTACTTC.